The clone carrying this TCR beta chain came up many times. Antigen specificity is unknown. V lost 0 bases to trimming and J lost 2 bases; unmatched junction nucleotides: 5. The V gene's germline CDR1 is SGHRS and CDR2 YFSETQ. This CDR3 spans 18 amino acids. This specimen comes from a study of early T cells in non-severe SARS-CoV-2 infection. Individual cDNA molecules received unique molecular identifiers. TCRdb processed the 5' RACE reads anew with MiXCR; each CDR3 protein has one entry. The table lists about 83,000 distinct CDR3 sequences, over 9.5% of them singletons. General study points: CD4 and private specificities were missed by VDJdb matching, which favored anti-spike CD8 responses.

Sample: whole blood, taken at baseline. The V gene is TRBV5-1, the J gene TRBJ2-1; 13 nucleotides match TRBD2. This TCR came from an adult who was a healthcare worker with PCR-confirmed SARS-CoV-2 infection or an uninfected control (not recorded which). This chain's CDR3 is CASSLASGLAGPYNEQFF. The DNA of the CDR3 is TGCGCCAGCAGCTTGGCCTCGGGACTAGCGGGACCCTACAATGAGCAGTTCTTC.